Shown below are 8 T cell receptor beta chains from a single sample sequenced in a study of cytomegalovirus exposure and HLA in healthy donors. The PCR employed 60 Vbeta primers together with 13 Jbeta primers. Here immunoSEQ multiplex PCR was the method, and the copy in TCRdb shows in-frame clones only, minus some. This table holds more than 110,000 clones, roughly 76% found once. Sequences were obtained from PBMCs. All receptors derive from a man younger than 35 in good health and CMV-seronegative.

This clone was recorded a few times. The chain joins TRBV29-1 to TRBJ2-1; TRBD2 aligns across 11 bases. This CDR3 comprises 16 residues. V shed 3 bases and J 7 bases; nucleotides not matched to a gene: 11. Germline loops: CDR1 SQVTM, CDR2 ANQGSEA. The CDR3 DNA reads as TGCAGCGTTGACGAAGTACTAGCGGGGGTTATTAATGAGCAGTTCTTC. This translates into CSVDEVLAGVINEQFF.

CDR3 sequence: CASSPRLAEGAYEQYF. Written as DNA, the CDR3 is TGTGCCAGCAGTCCCCGACTAGCGGAGGGGGCCTACGAGCAGTACTTC. The rearrangement joins TRBV2 to TRBJ2-7; the match to TRBD2 covers 9 bases. This CDR3 has 16 residues. The V gene's germline CDR1 is SNHLY and CDR2 FYNNEI. V was clipped by 5 bases and J by 2 bases; unmatched bases: 10.

The chain uses TRBV18 and TRBJ1-1; no clear D. CDR1 KGHSH and CDR2 LQKENI come from the germline V gene. The V and J ends lost 3 bases and 0 bases respectively, with 11 bases between them. The CDR3 length is 15 residues. CDR3 region: CASSPLVAVNTEAFF. CDR3 DNA: TGTGCCAGCTCACCCCTAGTTGCGGTGAACACTGAAGCTTTCTTT.

The chain employs TRBV6-5 and TRBJ1-1, with 10 nucleotides matching TRBD1. The CDR3 is made up of 15 amino acids. The V gene's germline CDR1 is MNHEY and CDR2 SVGAGI. Germline trimming cut 3 bases from V and 1 base from J; bases unmatched to any gene: 2. CDR3 sequence reads: CASSYGDRGNTEAFF. In nucleotides, the CDR3 is TGTGCCAGCAGTTATGGGGACAGGGGGAACACTGAAGCTTTCTTT.

The rearrangement uses TRBV11-2 and TRBJ2-5; no clear D. The V gene lost 1 base and the J gene lost 5 bases, with 11 bases spanning the gap. This CDR3 is built from 14 residues. The germline V gene encodes CDR1 SGHAT and CDR2 FQNNGV. CDR3 region: CASSLGEWLETQYF. The CDR3 DNA is TGTGCCAGCAGCTTAGGAGAGTGGTTGGAGACCCAGTACTTC.

There are a few counts of this clone. The chain joins TRBV14 to TRBJ2-7, with 8 bases identical to TRBD1. V was clipped by 2 bases and J by 0 bases; unmatched bases: 9. The CDR3 is made up of 17 amino acids. The germline V gene has CDR1 SGHDN and CDR2 FVKESK. The CDR3 DNA is TGTGCCAGCAGCCAAACCTATACAGGGGGGCTCTCCTACGAGCAGTACTTC. Its translation is CASSQTYTGGLSYEQYF.

V is TRBV7-8 and J is TRBJ2-5; TRBD2 might be the D (6 bases). Trimming took 2 bases from V and 5 from J, leaving 15 bases between them. CDR3 length equals 15 residues. The germline V gene has CDR1 SGHVS and CDR2 FQNEAQ. The CDR3 spells CASSLRGTEGETQYF. The DNA of the CDR3 is TGTGCCAGCAGCTTACGCGGGACCGAGGGGGAGACCCAGTACTTC.

The rearrangement uses TRBV6-1 and TRBJ1-2; D is unresolved. The germline CDR1 and CDR2 sequences are MNHNS and SASEGT. This CDR3 is 15 amino acids long. Trimming removed 3 bases at V and 8 bases at J, with 19 bases between. The CDR3 loop is CASSDLRGWAWGYTF. In DNA, the CDR3 is TGTGCCAGCAGTGACCTCCGTGGCTGGGCTTGGGGCTACACCTTC.